The 8 T cell receptor beta chains below come from one sample, sequenced in a study of a mutant IDH1 vaccine in newly diagnosed glioma. Time point meaning: week 35, safety follow-up. The study gave 300 ug of mutant IDH1 20-mer peptide per vaccine dose, with topical imiquimod. The assay was immunoSEQ multiplex PCR, and TCRdb's table has in-frame clones only and misses some. The sample includes 35,000 to 45,000 clones, approximately 83% of them seen just once. Their specific antigens are unknown. Material: PBMCs, obtained from a glioma patient whose treatment included an IDH1 peptide vaccine. Source of these receptors: a woman in her forties or fifties with glioma.

The chain uses TRBV29-1 and TRBJ1-1; a weak D match, TRBD1 (6 bases). Trimming removed 7 bases from V and 0 bases from J, with 9 bases in between. The CDR3 sequence is 12 residues long. CDR1 is SQVTM, CDR2 ANQGSEA, per germline. The CDR3 here is CSAGHLNTEAFF. As DNA, the CDR3 is TGCAGCGCGGGACACCTGAACACTGAAGCTTTCTTT.

This chain uses TRBV5-8 with TRBJ2-1; 12 nucleotides agree with TRBD2. Per the germline V gene, CDR1 is SGHTS and CDR2 is YDEGEE. After removal of 0 bases from V and 0 bases from J, the junction contained 7 bases not matched to a gene. There are 19 residues in the CDR3. DNA for the CDR3: TGTGCCAGCAGCTTGGGACTAGCGGGGGATGTCAGCTCCTACAATGAGCAGTTCTTC. The encoded protein is CASSLGLAGDVSSYNEQFF.

The rearrangement links TRBV7-9 to TRBJ1-1; the D gene is possibly TRBD1 (6 bases). The germline V gene encodes CDR1 SEHNR and CDR2 FQNEAQ (reference sequence). V lost 5 bases and J 0 bases, leaving 13 bases between the germline ends. The CDR3 covers 15 residues. The chain's CDR3 is CASSAQGKMNTEAFF. DNA for the CDR3: TGTGCCAGCAGCGCCCAGGGGAAGATGAACACTGAAGCTTTCTTT.

The rearrangement uses TRBV7-9 and TRBJ1-1; D is unclear. Germline V gene sequence: CDR1 SEHNR, CDR2 FQNEAQ (reference sequence). Trimming left V 1 base short and J 2 bases short, with 5 bases between. The CDR3 is 13 amino acids. The CDR3 region is CASSLGTNTEAFF. CDR3 DNA: TGTGCCAGCAGCTTAGGGACCAACACTGAAGCTTTCTTT.

V gene TRBV6-5 combines with J gene TRBJ1-2; unclear D gene. Germline CDR1 and CDR2: MNHEY and SVGAGI. The CDR3 extends over 14 amino acids. V shed 4 bases and J shed 3 bases, with 12 bases lying between them. The CDR3 protein is CASSSGGRDYGYTF. The CDR3 DNA is TGTGCCAGCAGTTCAGGAGGGCGAGACTATGGCTACACCTTC.

The chain has TRBV10-2 and TRBJ1-1; TRBD1 matches at 8 bases. Unmatched junction bases numbered 13, after V lost 8 bases and J lost 11 bases. Germline CDR1 is WSHSY and CDR2 is SAAADI. CDR3 length equals 13 residues. CDR3: CASGRGQALEAFF. The DNA for the CDR3 is TGCGCCAGCGGAAGGGGACAGGCTCTTGAGGCTTTCTTT.

This clone was seen once. The chain has TRBV30 and TRBJ1-3, with D tentatively TRBD1 (5 bases). V was clipped by 5 bases and J by 4 bases, with 15 bases between them. Germline CDR1 reads GTSNPN; CDR2 reads SVGIG (reference sequence). This CDR3 spans 14 amino acids. The CDR3 region is CAWGAEAAGNTIYF. CDR3 nucleotides: TGTGCCTGGGGGGCAGAAGCGGCCGGAAACACCATATATTTT.

The rearrangement links TRBV7-9 to TRBJ2-1; perhaps TRBD2 as D (5 bases). V shed 3 bases and J shed 9 bases, with 12 bases lying between them. This CDR3 has 13 amino acids. Germline CDR1 SEHNR, CDR2 FQNEAQ (reference sequence). This CDR3 is CASSFFLASEQFF. CDR3 sequence (DNA): TGTGCCAGCAGCTTTTTTCTAGCCAGTGAGCAGTTCTTC. The full variable domain, its missing parts supplied by reference TRBV7-9 and TRBJ2-1, is DTGVSQNPRHKITKRGQNVTFRCDPISEHNRLYWYRQTLGQGPEFLTYFQNEAQLEKSRLLSDRFSAERPKGSFSTLEIQRTEQGDSAMYLCASSFFLASEQFFGPGTRLTVL.